This T cell receptor beta chain appears in the sequencing data of a study of PD-1 and CTLA-4 blockade in melanoma (dated by TCRdb to about 2021). With respect to the entire study: In patients with melanoma, the study measured the effects of PD-1 blockade versus CTLA-4 blockade on the melanoma-reactive CD8 T cell response.

The library came from the immunoSEQ multiplex PCR assay. TCRdb took over this immuneACCESS table, retaining in-frame rearrangements with V and J assigned. Such tables are incomplete; in checked studies, under half of the missing clones stem from an unresolved V gene, and the remainder is unexplained. The sample table shows about 31,000 clones, and around 90% are seen once. About 8% of the sample comes from the top ten. The CDR3 holds 15 amino acids from the cysteine to the phenylalanine. Only the CDR3 portion is preserved as DNA: 45 bases, with reading frame beginning at the first base. V is cut back by 4 bases and J by 3 bases, with 6 bases in the junction unmatched. The CDR1 and CDR2 encoded by the germline V gene (reference sequence) are SEHNR and FQNEAQ. For this clone: Its antigen is still unknown. No per-base quality is available; no much larger clone lies one base away.

The rearranged segments are TRBV7-9 and TRBJ2-7; the junction holds 10 bases that match TRBD2. The sample was CD8+ T cells from peripheral blood, taken from a patient given anti-PD-1 treatment. The clonotype originates from a human donor with melanoma. The nucleotide sequence is given as TGTGCCAGCAGCTCTCTAGCGGGAGCGGTCTACGAGCAGTACTTC. Its protein product is CASSSLAGAVYEQYF.